What follows is one T cell receptor beta chain and its context. Its antigen is unidentified. This entry is derived from a study of a mutant IDH1 vaccine in newly diagnosed glioma. About the research overall: Patients were started on vaccination 4-6 weeks after radiotherapy alone, or with temozolomide cycles. The study's findings and limits: Immune responses arising from the vaccine appeared in more than 90% of patients. Apparently, pseudoprogression bore no relation to changes among the top peripheral T cell clonotypes.

The time point denotes: week 5, during vaccination. Doses of 300 ug of mutant IDH1 20-mer peptide were given with topical imiquimod. Repertoires were generated with immunoSEQ multiplex PCR, while TCRdb's copy carries only in-frame clones and drops some. Of about 38,000 clones in the sample, about 80% were seen once. The J segment lost 0 bases and the V segment lost 2 bases, leaving 10 bases of the junction unmatched. The CDR3 is made up of 19 amino acids. This sample comprised PBMCs, obtained from a glioma patient whose treatment included an IDH1 peptide vaccine. The clonotype was recovered from a man aged 40-50 years with glioma. The V call is TRBV23-1, the J call TRBJ2-6, with TRBD1 identical over 7 bases. TRBV23-1 counts as an open reading frame of uncertain function. The CDR3 region is CASSQALTGVGSGANVLTF. The CDR3 DNA follows: TGCGCCAGCAGTCAAGCTCTTACAGGGGTCGGCTCTGGGGCCAACGTCCTGACTTTC.